The 3 T cell receptor beta chains below were found in one sample sequenced in a study of cytomegalovirus exposure and HLA in healthy donors. It was with 60 Vbeta and 13 Jbeta primers that the PCR ran. Libraries were prepared by immunoSEQ multiplex PCR; TCRdb keeps only in-frame clonotypes and omits some of them. This table holds 85,000 to 100,000 clones, less than 65% found once. The specimen sequenced was PBMCs. These receptor sequences come from a woman in her 30s in good health and CMV-seronegative.

This clone was observed a single time. This rearrangement joins TRBV27 to TRBJ2-7, with 12 bases aligning to TRBD2. The germline V gene has CDR1 MNHEY and CDR2 SMNVEV (reference sequence). The trim removed 8 bases at V and 5 bases at J, leaving 10 bases unmatched. The CDR3 totals 15 residues. Here the CDR3 reads CASPYRTSGEDEQYF. DNA of the CDR3: TGTGCCAGCCCCTACCGGACTAGCGGGGAGGACGAGCAGTACTTC.

The chain employs TRBV10-2 and TRBJ1-2; 9 positions match TRBD1. This CDR3 is built from 14 residues. CDR1 and CDR2 (germline): WSHSY, SAAADI. V lost 1 base and J lost 6; bases outside the gene matches: 3. The CDR3 DNA follows: TGCGCCAGCAGTGAGTTGCGACAGGGGGATGGCTACACCTTC. Its translation: CASSELRQGDGYTF.

V usage is TRBV29-1 and J usage is TRBJ1-2, with 7 positions matching TRBD1. Per germline, CDR1 SQVTM and CDR2 ANQGSEA. With 4 bases clipped from V and 0 bases from J, the junction kept 2 bases outside the gene matches. This CDR3 has 13 residues. This CDR3 reads CSVAGTANYGYTF. CDR3 DNA sequence: TGCAGCGTTGCCGGGACAGCTAACTATGGCTACACCTTC.